The next 25 T cell receptor beta chains were all read from a single sample in a study of tissue T cells after allogeneic stem cell transplantation. Time point noted: mouse harvest day 14 after allogeneic transplant. Mouse grafts combined 10^7 T-cell-depleted bone marrow cells with 10^6 splenic CD5+ T cells. Repertoires were generated with immunoSEQ multiplex PCR, while TCRdb's copy carries only in-frame clones and drops some. The repertoire has some 6,100 clones, 40% to 60% of them found once; the top ten carry roughly 36%. The sample taken for sequencing was gut tissue. The source is a female BALB/c mouse given C57BL/6 T cells with graft-versus-host disease after an allogeneic hematopoietic cell transplant.

As concerns this clone: Gene names are mouse gene names. The read ends 1 residue before the CDR3 terminus; that terminus is restored from the germline J gene. The gene calls are TRBV4 and TRBJ2-1; TRBD2 agrees at 9 bases. The CDR3 is made up of 15 amino acids. Trimming removed 6 bases from V and 1 base from J; junction bases left unmatched: 4. The germline V gene encodes CDR1 LGHDT and CDR2 YNNKQL (reference sequence). CDR3 DNA (partial): TGTGCCAGCAGTCTACTGGGGGGCAACTATGCTGAGCAGTTC. This encodes CASSLLGGNYAEQF. The CDR3, in full, reads CASSLLGGNYAEQFF.

About this clone itself: Each gene name is a mouse one. The CDR3 end falls 1 residue outside the read, so it is completed with the germline J gene. V gene TRBV26 combines with J gene TRBJ2-5; the D gene is possibly TRBD1 (5 bases). V lost 4 bases and J lost 0, with 5 bases in between. This CDR3 contains 13 residues. CDR1 and CDR2 from the germline V gene are KGHPV and FQNQEV (reference sequence). CDR3 bases read: TGTGCCAGCAGTCAGGGGAACCAAGACACCCAGTAC. This translates into CASSQGNQDTQY. The full CDR3 reads CASSQGNQDTQYF.

Notes on this clone: Each gene name is a mouse one. The read ends 1 residue early relative to the CDR3; the germline J gene fills the gap. The chain joins TRBV26 to TRBJ2-2; D is tentatively TRBD1 or TRBD2 (5 bases each). Germline-derived CDR1 and CDR2 are KGHPV and FQNQEV (reference sequence). This CDR3 comprises 15 residues. Trimming left V 2 bases short and J 0 bases short, with 7 bases between. The CDR3 DNA, read in part, is TGTGCCAGCAGTCTGAGGGGCCCAAACACCGGGCAGCTCTAC. It yields the protein CASSLRGPNTGQLY. The CDR3 as a whole reads CASSLRGPNTGQLYF.

About this clone: Germline and genes here are mouse. The CDR3 end lies 1 residue beyond the end of the read and is filled in from the germline J gene. This sequence joins TRBV5 and TRBJ1-2; 7 positions match TRBD1. V shed 3 bases and J 1 base; nucleotides not matched to a gene: 2. Germline V gene data show CDR1 as LGHNA and CDR2 as YNLKQL (reference sequence). There are 14 residues in the CDR3. The DNA read from the CDR3 is TGTGCCAGCAGCCAGGGGACAGTAAACTCCGACTACACC. This sequence encodes CASSQGTVNSDYT. Given in full, the CDR3 is CASSQGTVNSDYTF.

In regard to this clone: All gene names here are mouse names. Read sequence stops 1 residue before the CDR3 end, and the germline J gene provides the missing end. The chain is built from TRBV16 and TRBJ2-1, with D maybe TRBD2 (7 bases). V was shortened by 0 bases and J by 6 bases, with 12 bases between the two germline ends. The germline gives CDR1 SGHSA, CDR2 FRNQAP. This CDR3 has 15 amino acids. CDR3 loop: CASSLEGGVSAEQFF. Partial CDR3 DNA: TGTGCAAGCAGCTTAGAAGGGGGGGTTAGTGCTGAGCAGTTC.

For this clone: The gene names given are mouse names. The read gets to within 1 residue of the CDR3 end, and the germline J gene fills in the rest. The chain uses TRBV23 and TRBJ2-7; TRBD2 was called by the table and not checked on the DNA. The CDR3 contains 15 residues. The germline V gene encodes CDR1 KGHTA and CDR2 FQNQQP. This CDR3 reads CSSSQGLGGRGEQYF. The CDR3 bases that were read are TGCTCCAGCAGTCAAGGACTGGGGGGGCGCGGGGAACAGTAC.

With regard to this clone: The germline and genes are mouse ones. The observed sequence ends 1 residue before the CDR3 terminus, with the missing tail filled in from the germline J gene. This sequence joins TRBV12-2 and TRBJ2-7; either TRBD1 or TRBD2 may supply D (5 bases each). Trimming pared 4 bases from V and 7 bases from J, leaving 16 bases between. The germline CDR1 and CDR2 sequences are SGHLS and HYDKME. The CDR3 runs to 13 residues. The part of the CDR3 DNA that was read is TGTGCCAGCTCCCCGCGGGGGATGAGAGAACAGTAC. Its translation: CASSPRGMREQY. The whole CDR3 sequence reads CASSPRGMREQYF. The full variable domain, with the rest looked up from reference TRBV12-2 and TRBJ2-7, is NSGVVQSPRYIIKGKGERSILKCIPISGHLSVAWYQQTQGQELKFFIQHYDKMERDKGNLPSRFSVQQFDDYHSEMNMSALELEDSAVYFCASSPRGMREQYFGPGTRLTVL.

This clone was counted only a few times. The listed genes are named as in mouse. The read stops 1 residue short of the end of the CDR3; the missing end is completed from the germline J gene. The V gene is TRBV26, the J gene TRBJ1-2; D is undetermined. The CDR3 is 12 residues long. Trimming took off 2 bases at V and 0 bases at J, with 1 base between the two ends. Germline-derived CDR1 and CDR2 are KGHPV and FQNQEV (reference sequence). The part of the CDR3 DNA that was read is TGTGCCAGCAGTCTGACAAACTCCGACTACACC. It is translated as CASSLTNSDYT. In full, the CDR3 is CASSLTNSDYTF.

This clone was found a few times. Mouse names are used for the genes. The read comes to an end 1 residue before the CDR3 does, leaving the germline J gene to fill in the end. V usage is TRBV3 and J usage is TRBJ2-7; the match to TRBD2 covers 8 bases. The CDR3 length is 14 residues. Germline lookup yields CDR1 SNHLY and CDR2 FYNGKV (reference sequence). Trimming cost V 5 bases and J 4 bases; bases outside gene matches: 7. CDR3 bases read: TGTGCCAGCAGCCCGTCGGGGGGGCGTTATGAACAGTAC. Protein: CASSPSGGRYEQY. Given in full, the CDR3 is CASSPSGGRYEQYF. Based on the CDR3 plus reference TRBV3 and TRBJ2-7, the full variable domain is GPKVLQIPSHQIIDMGQMVTLNCDPVSNHLYFYWYKQILGQQMEFLVNFYNGKVMEKSKLFKDQFSVERPDGSYFTLKIQPTALEDSAVYFCASSPSGGRYEQYFGPGTRLTVL.

Regarding this clone: The junction does not match germline at one end; this may be a read error. Mouse germline and gene names are used. The CDR3 end lies 1 residue beyond the end of the read and is filled in from the germline J gene. The genes are TRBV20 and TRBJ2-1; 12 bases are shared with TRBD2. In germline, CDR1 is GFQATS, CDR2 STVNSAI. This CDR3 has 14 amino acids. The CDR3: CGAGDWGEIAEQFF. The part of the CDR3 DNA that was read is TGTGGTGCTGGGGACTGGGGGGAAATTGCAGAGCAGTTC.

This clone is classed as medium-sized (0.01 to 0.1%). Gene names follow the mouse nomenclature. The CDR3 is cut off 1 residue early in the read; its end comes from the germline J gene. This rearrangement joins TRBV12-2 to TRBJ2-7, with 9 bases fitting TRBD1. The CDR3 is 13 amino acids. Germline lookup yields CDR1 SGHLS and CDR2 HYDKME. V shed 1 base, J shed 7 bases, and the junction held 4 bases outside the gene matches. This CDR3 reads CASSLQGAGEQYF. The CDR3 bases that were read are TGTGCCAGCTCTCTACAGGGGGCGGGCGAACAGTAC.

This clone was counted a single time. All gene names here are mouse names. The observed sequence ends 1 residue before the CDR3 terminus, with the missing tail filled in from the germline J gene. The genes are TRBV13-2 and TRBJ2-5; possibly TRBD1 or TRBD2 for D (6 bases each). The germline V gene encodes CDR1 NNHNN and CDR2 SYGAGS (reference sequence). The CDR3 runs to 16 residues. Trimming left V 1 base short and J 0 bases short, with 12 bases between. The sequenced CDR3 bases are TGTGCCAGCGGTGATCTCGGGGGCCTTAACCAAGACACCCAGTAC. Its translation is CASGDLGGLNQDTQY. The CDR3, in full, reads CASGDLGGLNQDTQYF.

This clone was detected a few times. The genes are named according to mouse. The CDR3 end lies 1 residue beyond the end of the read and is filled in from the germline J gene. The rearrangement uses TRBV15 and TRBJ2-7; D unclear. This CDR3 is built from 11 residues. Germline V gene data show CDR1 as SGHND and CDR2 as FRSKSL. Trimming took 5 bases from V and 4 from J, leaving 6 bases between them. The CDR3 DNA, read in part, is TGTGCCAGCAGTCAGAGTTATGAACAGTAC. Protein product: CASSQSYEQY. The entire CDR3 protein is CASSQSYEQYF.

Details on this clone: Any gene name here is a mouse gene name. The read ends 1 residue early relative to the CDR3; the germline J gene fills the gap. The chain carries TRBV29 and TRBJ2-5, with a possible D match to TRBD1 (5 bases). The CDR3 length is 15 residues. Trimming stripped 0 bases from V and 2 bases from J, with 9 bases between. Germline V gene data show CDR1 as MSHET and CDR2 as SYDVDS. The CDR3: CASSLSRAGQDTQYF. The sequenced CDR3 bases are TGTGCTAGCAGTTTATCCAGGGCGGGCCAAGACACCCAGTAC.

With respect to this clone: Gene labels here are mouse ones. The read halts 1 residue ahead of the CDR3 end, with the missing end drawn from the germline J gene. The J gene is TRBJ2-3, the V gene TRBV3, with D unclear. CDR1 is SNHLY and CDR2 is FYNGKV in the germline V gene (reference sequence). Trimming took off 2 bases at V and 5 bases at J, with 5 bases between the two ends. This CDR3 is 12 amino acids long. Incomplete CDR3 DNA: TGTGCCAGCAGCTTATCTGGAGAAACGCTGTAT. Translating it yields CASSLSGETLY. The entire CDR3 reads CASSLSGETLYF. Together with reference TRBV3 and TRBJ2-3, the CDR3 gives the full variable domain: GPKVLQIPSHQIIDMGQMVTLNCDPVSNHLYFYWYKQILGQQMEFLVNFYNGKVMEKSKLFKDQFSVERPDGSYFTLKIQPTALEDSAVYFCASSLSGETLYFGSGTRLTVL.

This clone is medium-sized in the sample. These gene names are mouse names. The read finishes 1 residue shy of the CDR3 end, and the germline J gene is used to complete it. The chain recombines TRBV31 with TRBJ1-5; no firm D call. The CDR3 extends over 12 amino acids. V was trimmed by 0 bases and J by 6 bases, leaving 6 bases between them. CDR1 GKSSPN and CDR2 SITVG come from the germline V gene. CDR3 residues: CAWSLNSQAPLF. CDR3 DNA (partial): TGTGCCTGGAGTCTAAACTCCCAGGCTCCGCTT. Using reference TRBV31 and TRBJ1-5 for the parts outside the CDR3, the full variable domain is AQTIHQWPVAEIKAVGSPLSLGCTIKGKSSPNLYWYWQATGGTLQQLFYSITVGQVESVVQLNLSASRPKDDQFILSTEKLLLSHSGFYLCAWSLNSQAPLFGEGTRLSVL.

Regarding this clone: Genes and germline come from the mouse. The read ends 1 residue shy of where the CDR3 ends; the end is completed using the germline J gene. This sample also contains other DNA sequences that code for the same CDR3. The chain links TRBV1 to TRBJ1-1; D may be TRBD1 (6 bases). V dropped 2 bases and J dropped 0 bases, with 7 bases sitting between them. The CDR3 is made up of 14 amino acids. Germline V lookup: CDR1 NSQYPW, CDR2 LRSPGD (reference sequence). The chain's CDR3 is CTCSARDKNTEVFF. CDR3 bases read: TGCACCTGCAGTGCACGGGACAAGAACACAGAAGTCTTC. The whole variable domain, remainder taken from reference TRBV1 and TRBJ1-1, is VTLLEQNPRWRLVPRGQAVNLRCILKNSQYPWMSWYQQDLQKQLQWLFTLRSPGDKEVKSLPGADYLATRVTDTELRLQVANMSQGRTLYCTCSARDKNTEVFFGKGTRLTVV.

As regards this clone: Any gene name here is a mouse gene name. The read ends 1 residue early relative to the CDR3; the germline J gene fills the gap. The chain uses TRBV13-2 and TRBJ1-1; 7 nucleotides line up with TRBD1. The CDR3 extends over 13 amino acids. Germline loops: CDR1 NNHNN, CDR2 SYGAGS (reference sequence). J was trimmed by 0 bases and V by 5 bases; bases with no gene match: 1. The CDR3 loop is CASGGTANTEVFF. CDR3 bases read: TGTGCCAGCGGAGGGACAGCAAACACAGAAGTCTTC.

In the case of this clone: The gene names given are mouse names. The CDR3 end lies 1 residue beyond the end of the read and is filled in from the germline J gene. The rearrangement joins TRBV26 to TRBJ1-1; D uncertain. Between the trimmed V and J ends, which lost 3 bases and 0 bases, there was a span of 5 bases. CDR3 length equals 13 residues. The germline CDR1 and CDR2 sequences are KGHPV and FQNQEV (reference sequence). The sequenced part of the CDR3 DNA is TGTGCCAGCAGTCTTACAACAAACACAGAAGTCTTC. Its protein is CASSLTTNTEVF. From start to end, the CDR3 is CASSLTTNTEVFF.

About this clone itself: Here the gene names and germline are mouse. The CDR3 protein is CASNQDSYNSPLYF. The CDR3 bases that were read are TGTGCCAGCAATCAGGATTCCTATAATTCGCCCCTCTAC. V usage is TRBV19 and J usage is TRBJ1-6; D is ambiguous. From the germline J gene comes the end of the CDR3, since the read stops 1 residue before it. Being an ORF, TRBJ1-6 has a function that is uncertain. The V gene lost 6 bases and the J gene lost 0 bases, with 7 bases spanning the gap. There are 14 residues in the CDR3. CDR1 and CDR2 from the germline V gene are FNHDT and SITEND (reference sequence).

As to this clone: Germline and genes here are mouse. The read is 1 residue too short to cover the CDR3 end, so that end is filled in from the germline J gene. The chain has TRBV26 and TRBJ2-4, with 8 bases aligning to TRBD1. The CDR3 contains 13 residues. Germline CDR1 and CDR2: KGHPV and FQNQEV (reference sequence). The ends lost 2 bases at V and 6 bases at J; junction bases unmatched: 1. CDR3 in amino acids: CASSLNRGNTLYF. The sequenced CDR3 bases are TGTGCCAGCAGTCTGAACAGGGGGAACACCTTGTAC.

On this clone itself: Relative to the germline gene, one junction end is altered; a read error may explain this. Mouse names are used for the genes. The CDR3 is cut off 1 residue early in the read; its end comes from the germline J gene. The chain is built from TRBV13-2 and TRBJ2-1; 11 bases match TRBD2. CDR1 NNHNN and CDR2 SYGAGS come from the germline V gene (reference sequence). This CDR3 comprises 14 residues. The part of the CDR3 DNA that was read is TGTGCCAGCAGTGACTGGGGGGGGAATGCTGAGCAGTTC. Its translation is CASSDWGGNAEQF. The complete CDR3 protein is CASSDWGGNAEQFF.

This clone was counted between two and nine times. Mouse names are used for the genes. The CDR3 is cut off 1 residue early in the read; its end comes from the germline J gene. The chain employs TRBV26 and TRBJ1-3; D is uncertain. Per the germline V gene, CDR1 is KGHPV and CDR2 is FQNQEV (reference sequence). Trimming removed 3 bases at V and 0 bases at J, with 12 bases between. This CDR3 is built from 16 residues. The CDR3 here is CASSLGGNPSGNTLYF. The sequenced part of the CDR3 DNA is TGTGCCAGCAGTCTTGGAGGGAATCCTTCTGGAAATACGCTCTAT.

This clone turned up a few times. All gene names here are mouse names. The read finishes 1 residue shy of the CDR3 end, and the germline J gene is used to complete it. V gene TRBV1 combines with J gene TRBJ1-1, with TRBD1 matching 9 bases. V was pared by 1 base and J by 4 bases, with 4 bases of the junction left unmatched. The germline V gene encodes CDR1 NSQYPW and CDR2 LRSPGD (reference sequence). This CDR3 region has 15 residues. CDR3 amino acids: CTCSAAGTGTTEVFF. The CDR3 DNA, read in part, is TGCACCTGCAGTGCAGCCGGGACAGGGACCACAGAAGTCTTC. Full variable domain (missing parts from reference TRBV1 and TRBJ1-1): VTLLEQNPRWRLVPRGQAVNLRCILKNSQYPWMSWYQQDLQKQLQWLFTLRSPGDKEVKSLPGADYLATRVTDTELRLQVANMSQGRTLYCTCSAAGTGTTEVFFGKGTRLTVV.

This clone was detected a few times. The genes and germline here are from mouse. The read ends 1 residue early relative to the CDR3; the germline J gene fills the gap. The chain couples TRBV5 to TRBJ2-7; 7 bases are shared with TRBD2. Germline CDR1 LGHNA, CDR2 YNLKQL (reference sequence). Germline trimming cut 0 bases from V and 2 bases from J; bases unmatched to any gene: 1. This CDR3 is built from 14 residues. CDR3 protein: CASSQEWGAYEQYF. The sequenced CDR3 bases are TGTGCCAGCAGCCAAGAATGGGGGGCCTATGAACAGTAC.